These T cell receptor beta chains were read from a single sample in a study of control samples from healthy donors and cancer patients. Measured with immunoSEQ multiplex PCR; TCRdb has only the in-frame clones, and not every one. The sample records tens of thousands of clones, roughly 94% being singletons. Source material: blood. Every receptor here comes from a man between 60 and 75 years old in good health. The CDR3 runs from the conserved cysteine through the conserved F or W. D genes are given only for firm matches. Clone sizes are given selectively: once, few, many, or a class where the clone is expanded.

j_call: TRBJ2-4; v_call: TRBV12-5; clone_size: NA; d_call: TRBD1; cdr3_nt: TGTGCTAGTGGTTTGGTGCCCGGGACAGGGGGACTCCTAGCCAAAAACATTCAGTACTTC; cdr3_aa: CASGLVPGTGGLLAKNIQYF
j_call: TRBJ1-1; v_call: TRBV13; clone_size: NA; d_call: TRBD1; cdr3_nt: TGTGCCAGCAGCTTTACAGGGGTCACGAACACTGAAGCTTTCTTT; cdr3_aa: CASSFTGVTNTEAFF
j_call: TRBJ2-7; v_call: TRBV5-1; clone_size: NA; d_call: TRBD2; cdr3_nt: TGCGCCAGCGGGAGCGGGGGCCTACCCGCCTACGAGCAGTACTTC; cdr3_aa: CASGSGGLPAYEQYF
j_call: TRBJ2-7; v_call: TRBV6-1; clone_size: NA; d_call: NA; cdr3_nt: TGTGCCAGCAGTGAAGACGGTTCTTACGAGCAGTACTTC; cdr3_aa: CASSEDGSYEQYF
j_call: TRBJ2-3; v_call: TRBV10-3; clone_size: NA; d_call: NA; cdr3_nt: TGTGCCATCAGTGGGTCGTGGCAGACTAGCACAGATACGCAGTATTTT; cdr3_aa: CAISGSWQTSTDTQYF
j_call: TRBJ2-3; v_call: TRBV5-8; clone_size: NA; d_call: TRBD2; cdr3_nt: TGTGCCAGCAGCGACACTAGCGGGAGGGCCTCAGATACGCAGTATTTT; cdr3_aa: CASSDTSGRASDTQYF
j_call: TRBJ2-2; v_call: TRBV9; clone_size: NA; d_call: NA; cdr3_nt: TGTGCCAGCAGCGGAGAAGGAGGTTTTAACACCGGGGAGCTGTTTTTT; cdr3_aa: CASSGEGGFNTGELFF
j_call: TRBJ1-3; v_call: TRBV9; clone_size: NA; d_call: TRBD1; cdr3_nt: TGTGCCAGCAGCGTAGACCCAGGGGGCCACTCTGGAAACACCATATATTTT; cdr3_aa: CASSVDPGGHSGNTIYF
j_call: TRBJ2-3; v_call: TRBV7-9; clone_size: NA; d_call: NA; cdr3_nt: TGTGCCAGCAGCTTAGTTGTGACAGATACGCAGTATTTT; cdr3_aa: CASSLVVTDTQYF
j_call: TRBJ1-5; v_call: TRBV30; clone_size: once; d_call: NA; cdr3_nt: TGTGCCTGGGGGGTTGAGGCAGGGCTAAGGGGGCAGCCCCAGCATTTT; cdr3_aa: CAWGVEAGLRGQPQHF
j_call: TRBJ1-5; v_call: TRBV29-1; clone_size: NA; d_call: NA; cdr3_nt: TGCAGCGTTGGAGGGATGAGCAATCAGCCCCAGCATTTT; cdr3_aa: CSVGGMSNQPQHF
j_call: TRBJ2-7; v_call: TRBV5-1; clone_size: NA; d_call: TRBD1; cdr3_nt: TGCGCCAGCAGCTTGGCCGGGACAGGGTTCGAGCAGTACTTC; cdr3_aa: CASSLAGTGFEQYF
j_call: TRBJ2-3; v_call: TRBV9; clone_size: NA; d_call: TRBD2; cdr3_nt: TGTGCCAGCAGCGTAAGACTAGCGGCTAGCACAGATACGCAGTATTTT; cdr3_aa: CASSVRLAASTDTQYF
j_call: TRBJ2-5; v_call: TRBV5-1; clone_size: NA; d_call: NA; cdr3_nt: TGCGCCAGCAGCTTCCAAGAGACTGAGACCCAGTACTTC; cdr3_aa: CASSFQETETQYF
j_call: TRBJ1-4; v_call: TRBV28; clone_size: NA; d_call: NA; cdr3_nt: TGTGCCAGCAGTCTAAATGAAAAACTGTTTTTT; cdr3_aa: CASSLNEKLFF
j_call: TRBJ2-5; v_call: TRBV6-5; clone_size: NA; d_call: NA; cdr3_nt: TGTGCCAGCAGTTACCGCCCGAATAATGGCTGGGAGACCCAGTACTTC; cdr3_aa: CASSYRPNNGWETQYF
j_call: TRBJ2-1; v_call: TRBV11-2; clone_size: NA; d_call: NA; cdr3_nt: TGTGCCAGCAGCTTAGGGAGGGCTAATGAGCAGTTCTTC; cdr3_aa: CASSLGRANEQFF
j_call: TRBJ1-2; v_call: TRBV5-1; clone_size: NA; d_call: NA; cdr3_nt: TGCGCCAGCAGCTTTGAGGGAGTCGATGGCTACACCTTC; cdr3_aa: CASSFEGVDGYTF
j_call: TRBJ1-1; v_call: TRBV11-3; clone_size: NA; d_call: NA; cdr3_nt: TGTGCCAGCAGCTTAATTCAGGTAGAGGAAGCTTTCTTT; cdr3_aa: CASSLIQVEEAFF
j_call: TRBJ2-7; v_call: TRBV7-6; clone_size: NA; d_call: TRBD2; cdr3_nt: TGTGCCAGCAGCGTTGGACTAGCGGGAGCCTACGAGCAGTACTTC; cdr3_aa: CASSVGLAGAYEQYF
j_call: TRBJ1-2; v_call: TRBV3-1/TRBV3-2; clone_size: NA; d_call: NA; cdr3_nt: TGTGCCAGCAGCGAGCTCCCCTTAGGACCCCTGGGTGGCTACACCTTC; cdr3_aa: CASSELPLGPLGGYTF
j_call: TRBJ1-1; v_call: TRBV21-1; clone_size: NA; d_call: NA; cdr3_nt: TGTGCCAGCAGCAAAGCGCCCAGGGGGGACACTGAAGCTTTCTTT; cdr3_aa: CASSKAPRGDTEAFF
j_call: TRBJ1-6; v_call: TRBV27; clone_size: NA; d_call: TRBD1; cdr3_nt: TGTGCCAGCAGTTTAGGGACAGCAAGTAATTCACCCCTCCACTTT; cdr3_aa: CASSLGTASNSPLHF
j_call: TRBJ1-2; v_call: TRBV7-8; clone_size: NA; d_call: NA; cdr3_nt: TGTGCCAGCAGCCCACTGGGAGCAGGTTTGGATGACTATGGCTACACCTTC; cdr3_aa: CASSPLGAGLDDYGYTF
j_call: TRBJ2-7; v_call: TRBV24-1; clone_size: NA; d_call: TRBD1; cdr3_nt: TGTGCCACCAGTGATACCGGGACAGGGTCCTACGAGCAGTACTTC; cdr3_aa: CATSDTGTGSYEQYF
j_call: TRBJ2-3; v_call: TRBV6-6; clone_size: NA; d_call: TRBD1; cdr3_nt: TGTGCCAGCAGTTACGCCGGGAAGGGGGCCACAGATACGCAGTATTTT; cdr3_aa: CASSYAGKGATDTQYF
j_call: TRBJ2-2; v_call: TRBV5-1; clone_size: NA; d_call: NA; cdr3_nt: TGCGCCAGCAGCTTGGAGTACTCCGGGGAGCTGTTTTTT; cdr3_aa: CASSLEYSGELFF
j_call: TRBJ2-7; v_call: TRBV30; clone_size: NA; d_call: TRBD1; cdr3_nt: TGTGCCTGGAGTGTTTGGGGGGGACAGGGAAAATACGAGCAGTACTTC; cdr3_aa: CAWSVWGGQGKYEQYF
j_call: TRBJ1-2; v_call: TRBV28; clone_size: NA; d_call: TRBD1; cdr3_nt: TGTGCCAGCAGGCAGGGGGCGGGAGGCTACACCTTC; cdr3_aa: CASRQGAGGYTF
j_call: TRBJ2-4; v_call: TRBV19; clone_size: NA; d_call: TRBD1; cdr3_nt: TGTGCCAGTAGTGACCTAGGGACAGGGGTGAACATTCAGTACTTC; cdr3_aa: CASSDLGTGVNIQYF
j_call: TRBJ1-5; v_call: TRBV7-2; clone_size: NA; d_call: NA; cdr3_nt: TGTGCCAGCAGCACCCAGGGGTATAGCAATCAGCCCCAGCATTTT; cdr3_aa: CASSTQGYSNQPQHF
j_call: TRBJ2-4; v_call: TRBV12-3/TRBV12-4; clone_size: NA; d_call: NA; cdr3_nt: TGTGCCAGCAGGGAGGTTACCAAAAACATTCAGTACTTC; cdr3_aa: CASREVTKNIQYF
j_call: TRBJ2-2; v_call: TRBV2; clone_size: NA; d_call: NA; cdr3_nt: TGTGCCAGCAGTGAAGACGTCGCTATGAAGCTGTTTTTT; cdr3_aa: CASSEDVAMKLFF
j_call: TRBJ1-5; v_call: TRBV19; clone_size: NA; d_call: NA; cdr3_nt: TGTGCCAGTAGTATAGCGGGACCCAGGGGTCAGCCCCAGCATTTT; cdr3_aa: CASSIAGPRGQPQHF
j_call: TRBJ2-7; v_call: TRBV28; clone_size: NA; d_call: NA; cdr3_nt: TGTGCCAGCAGCTCGTACGGGAGCTCCTACGAGCAGTACTTC; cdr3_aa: CASSSYGSSYEQYF
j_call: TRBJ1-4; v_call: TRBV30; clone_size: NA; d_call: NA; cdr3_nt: TGTGCCTGGAGTGTACTGAGGGAAGCGTTTTTT; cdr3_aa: CAWSVLREAFF
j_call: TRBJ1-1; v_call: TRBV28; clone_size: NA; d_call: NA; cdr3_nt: TGTGCCAGCAAGGACACTGAAGCTTTCTTT; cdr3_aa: CASKDTEAFF
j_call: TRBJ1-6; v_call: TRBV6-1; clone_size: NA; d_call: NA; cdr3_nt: TGTGCCAGCAGTGAATTGTCTGGCAATTCACCCCTCCACTTT; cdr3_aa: CASSELSGNSPLHF
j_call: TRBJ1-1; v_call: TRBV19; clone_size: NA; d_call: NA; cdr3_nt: TGTGCCAGTGCGGGACTGTTCACTGAAGCTTTCTTT; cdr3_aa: CASAGLFTEAFF
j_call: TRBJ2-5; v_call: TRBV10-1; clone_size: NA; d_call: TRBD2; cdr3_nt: TGCGCCAGCAGTGAAGGGGGACTAGAGCAAGAGACCCAGTACTTC; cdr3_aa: CASSEGGLEQETQYF
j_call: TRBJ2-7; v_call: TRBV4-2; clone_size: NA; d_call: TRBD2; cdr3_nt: TGTGCCAGCAGCCAAGAGATATTAGCGGGAGGGCCTTACGAGCAGTACTTC; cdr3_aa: CASSQEILAGGPYEQYF